Listed here are 26 T cell receptor beta chains from one sample, sequenced in a study of tissue T cells after allogeneic stem cell transplantation. Some clones are missing from TCRdb's copy, which holds only in-frame ones; the method was immunoSEQ multiplex PCR. The repertoire holds a few thousand clones, with roughly 49% as singletons. Indicated time point: mouse harvest day 14 after allogeneic transplant. Each mouse received 10^7 T-cell-depleted marrow cells plus 10^6 splenic CD5+ T cells by tail vein. Sequenced material: gut tissue. All receptors derive from a female BALB/c mouse given C57BL/6 T cells with graft-versus-host disease after an allogeneic hematopoietic cell transplant.

This clone was seen only a few times. Each gene name is a mouse one. The read finishes 1 residue shy of the CDR3 end, and the germline J gene is used to complete it. This sequence joins TRBV13-2 and TRBJ2-7; TRBD2 aligns across 9 bases. The CDR3 is 14 residues long. Trimming cost V 3 bases and J 6 bases; bases outside gene matches: 7. The V gene's germline CDR1 is NNHNN and CDR2 SYGAGS (reference sequence). The CDR3 here is CASGAPGLGFEQYF. CDR3 DNA (partial): TGTGCCAGCGGTGCGCCGGGACTGGGTTTTGAACAGTAC.

A word on this clone: The genes are named according to mouse. The sequenced CDR3 bases are TGCTCCAGCGTTCGGGACTGGGAGAACACCGGGCAGCTCTAC. It yields the protein CSSVRDWENTGQLY. The entire CDR3 protein reads CSSVRDWENTGQLYF. V usage is TRBV23 and J usage is TRBJ2-2; the table assigns TRBD2, which was not confirmed against the DNA. The read stops 1 residue short of the end of the CDR3; the missing end is completed from the germline J gene. In germline, CDR1 is KGHTA, CDR2 FQNQQP. The CDR3 is 15 amino acids.

This clone has only a few counts. Gene labels here are mouse ones. The read ends 1 residue early relative to the CDR3; the germline J gene fills the gap. The V and J genes are TRBV26 and TRBJ2-7, with 8 positions matching TRBD2. V shed 1 base and J 4 bases; nucleotides not matched to a gene: 0. CDR1 and CDR2 (germline): KGHPV, FQNQEV (reference sequence). This CDR3 has 13 amino acids. Here the CDR3 reads CASSLLGGYEQYF. The CDR3 DNA, read in part, is TGTGCCAGCAGTCTGTTGGGGGGGTATGAACAGTAC. The complete variable domain, with remaining parts taken from reference TRBV26 and TRBJ2-7, reads NSKVIQTPRYLVKGQGQKAKMRCIPEKGHPVVFWYQQNKNNEFKFLINFQNQEVLQQIDMTEKRFSAECPSNSPCSLEIQSSEAGDSALYLCASSLLGGYEQYFGPGTRLTVL.

On this clone itself: Gene names and germline match the mouse. The CDR3 is cut off 1 residue early in the read; its end comes from the germline J gene. The V gene is TRBV3, the J gene TRBJ2-1, with 7 bases fitting TRBD1. V lost 2 bases to trimming and J lost 1 base; unmatched junction nucleotides: 2. Per germline, CDR1 SNHLY and CDR2 FYNGKV (reference sequence). This CDR3 spans 15 amino acids. CDR3 in amino acids: CASSLWGQNYAEQFF. CDR3 DNA, as far as it was read: TGTGCCAGCAGCTTATGGGGACAGAACTATGCTGAGCAGTTC.

Of note for this clone: Gene names and germline refer to mouse. The read finishes 1 residue shy of the CDR3 end, and the germline J gene is used to complete it. The chain combines TRBV2 with TRBJ1-1; 9 bases agree with TRBD1. The CDR3 contains 15 residues. V trimming: 4 bases; J trimming: 1 base; junction bases outside the gene matches: 4. Germline V gene lookup returns CDR1 LGHNA and CDR2 YSYQKL. The CDR3 DNA, read in part, is TGTGCCAGCAGCCCAGGGACAGGGAAAAACACAGAAGTCTTC. Translating it yields CASSPGTGKNTEVF. The entire CDR3 is CASSPGTGKNTEVFF.

Comment on this clone: Any gene name here is a mouse gene name. The read ends 1 residue shy of where the CDR3 ends; the end is completed using the germline J gene. The chain links TRBV16 to TRBJ2-2, with a weak D call TRBD2 (6 bases). The CDR3 runs 15 residues. Between the trimmed V and J ends, which lost 1 base and 1 base, there was a span of 7 bases. In germline, CDR1 is SGHSA, CDR2 FRNQAP. CDR3 residues: CASSLGGVNTGQLYF. The sequenced CDR3 bases are TGTGCAAGCAGCTTAGGGGGGGTAAACACCGGGCAGCTCTAC.

This clone has just a few counts. Genes and germline are mouse. The read comes to an end 1 residue before the CDR3 does, leaving the germline J gene to fill in the end. The V gene is TRBV26, the J gene TRBJ2-7; 8 bases fit TRBD2. The V segment lost 6 bases and the J segment 7 bases; nucleotides outside the gene matches: 8. CDR1 KGHPV and CDR2 FQNQEV come from the germline V gene (reference sequence). The CDR3 has 13 amino acids. The part of the CDR3 DNA that was read is TGTGCCAGCAGCCGCGACTGGGGTGGGGAACAGTAC. Translated: CASSRDWGGEQY. In full, the CDR3 is CASSRDWGGEQYF.

Of note for this clone: Gene names denote mouse genes. CDR3 DNA (partial): TGTGCCAGCAGTCTTGGGCAAAGCTCCTATGAACAGTAC. It is translated as CASSLGQSSYEQY. In full, the CDR3 is CASSLGQSSYEQYF. The chain employs TRBV26 and TRBJ2-7; D gene uncertain. The read finishes 1 residue shy of the CDR3 end, and the germline J gene is used to complete it. The CDR3 is made up of 14 amino acids. Germline V gene sequence: CDR1 KGHPV, CDR2 FQNQEV (reference sequence). The ends were cut back, 3 bases at V and 0 bases at J, with 9 bases in the middle.

On this clone itself: The genes are named according to mouse. The sequence runs out 1 residue before the end of the CDR3; the remainder is reconstructed from the germline J gene. The chain combines TRBV12-1 with TRBJ1-4, with 9 positions matching TRBD1. CDR1 and CDR2 (germline): SGHSN, HYEKVE. The length of the CDR3 is 15 residues. The V segment lost 0 bases and the J segment 4 bases; nucleotides outside the gene matches: 2. The sequenced part of the CDR3 DNA is TGTGCCAGCTCTCTCGGGGACAGGGTCAACGAAAGATTATTT. This codes for CASSLGDRVNERLF. The whole CDR3 sequence reads CASSLGDRVNERLFF.

About this clone itself: The germline and genes are mouse ones. The CDR3 goes on 1 residue after the read ends, and that part is filled in from the germline J gene. V usage is TRBV26 and J usage is TRBJ1-1; maybe TRBD1 (5 bases). The germline gives CDR1 KGHPV, CDR2 FQNQEV (reference sequence). The CDR3 contains 12 residues. V lost 7 bases to trimming and J lost 1 base, with 7 bases between them. The part of the CDR3 DNA that was read is TGTGCCAGCATAGACAGAAACACAGAAGTCTTC. It specifies CASIDRNTEVF. The CDR3 as a whole reads CASIDRNTEVFF.

The sample holds a few counts of this clone. Gene names are the mouse ones. The read falls 1 residue short of the CDR3 end, and the missing part is taken from the germline J gene. This chain joins TRBV31 and TRBJ2-4, with 9 bases identical to TRBD2. In germline, CDR1 is GKSSPN, CDR2 SITVG. V was clipped by 4 bases and J by 0 bases; unmatched bases: 2. The length of the CDR3 is 14 residues. The CDR3 here is CAWTGGVSQNTLYF. The part of the CDR3 DNA that was read is TGTGCCTGGACTGGGGGGGTTAGTCAAAACACCTTGTAC.

Worth noting for this clone: Gene names are the mouse ones. The read terminates 1 residue ahead of where the CDR3 ends, so the germline J gene completes it. The chain is built from TRBV14 and TRBJ1-2, with 7 bases lining up with TRBD1. This CDR3 spans 14 amino acids. CDR1 SGHDT and CDR2 FRDEAV come from the germline V gene. V was pared by 1 base and J by 0 bases, with 0 bases of the junction left unmatched. The CDR3 DNA, read in part, is TGTGCCAGCAGTTTCGGGACAGCAAACTCCGACTACACC. Translation: CASSFGTANSDYT. The CDR3 as a whole reads CASSFGTANSDYTF.

Notes on this clone: The genes and germline here are from mouse. The sequenced fragment ends 1 residue before the CDR3 boundary, so the rest is inferred from the germline J gene. This sequence joins TRBV26 and TRBJ1-4; D is undetermined. The V end lost 5 bases, the J end lost 3 bases, and 4 bases lay between the germline ends. This CDR3 is 12 amino acids long. Germline V gives CDR1 KGHPV, CDR2 FQNQEV (reference sequence). CDR3 DNA (partial): TGTGCCAGCAGTAAGACCAACGAAAGATTATTT. Translation gives CASSKTNERLF. The entire CDR3 protein reads CASSKTNERLFF.

This clone is medium-sized (0.01 to 0.1%) by share. Genes and germline come from the mouse. Coverage ceases 1 residue before the CDR3 finishes, and the germline J gene fills in the end. This chain connects TRBV31 to TRBJ2-4; possible D gene TRBD2, 5 bases. Per the germline V gene, CDR1 is GKSSPN and CDR2 is SITVG. V dropped 0 bases and J dropped 1 base, with 5 bases sitting between them. The CDR3 is 13 amino acids. CDR3 protein: CAWSLWGQNTLYF. Partial CDR3 DNA: TGTGCCTGGAGTCTCTGGGGTCAAAACACCTTGTAC.

By frequency in the sample, this clone is medium-sized. Genes and germline are mouse. Read coverage stops 1 residue before the CDR3 terminus; the germline J gene supplies the remainder. The chain links TRBV26 to TRBJ2-2; D not resolved. V lost 3 bases to trimming and J lost 4 bases, with 6 bases between them. CDR1 KGHPV and CDR2 FQNQEV come from the germline V gene (reference sequence). CDR3 length: 13 amino acids. The covered CDR3 bases are TGTGCCAGCAGTCTTCAGATCACCGGGCAGCTCTAC. Translation gives CASSLQITGQLY. From start to end, the CDR3 is CASSLQITGQLYF.

Comments on this clone: Mouse names are used for the genes. The CDR3 spells CASSLAGQGGTGQLYF. The sequenced part of the CDR3 DNA is TGTGCCAGCAGCTTAGCGGGACAGGGAGGCACCGGGCAGCTCTAC. This rearrangement joins TRBV3 to TRBJ2-2, with 9 bases fitting TRBD1. Coverage ceases 1 residue before the CDR3 finishes, and the germline J gene fills in the end. The CDR3 totals 16 residues. Germline V lookup: CDR1 SNHLY, CDR2 FYNGKV (reference sequence). Losses at the gene ends were 0 bases for V and 4 bases for J; bases not matched to a gene: 3.

About this clone itself: These gene names are mouse names. CDR3 DNA (partial): TGTGCCAGCAGCTTGACTGGGAACTATGCTGAGCAGTTC. It yields the protein CASSLTGNYAEQF. The entire CDR3 protein is CASSLTGNYAEQFF. J is TRBJ2-1 and V is TRBV12-2, with 7 bases identical to TRBD2. The observed sequence ends 1 residue before the CDR3 terminus, with the missing tail filled in from the germline J gene. The V gene end was trimmed by 6 bases and the J gene end by 1 base; junction bases not matched to a gene: 5. The CDR3 extends over 14 amino acids. Per germline, CDR1 SGHLS and CDR2 HYDKME.

This clone is classed as medium-sized. Gene names refer to mouse genes. Sequencing ends 1 residue short of the CDR3 end; the germline J gene provides the rest. V is TRBV26 and J is TRBJ2-7, with D unresolved. V was trimmed by 5 bases and J by 0 bases, leaving 8 bases between them. This CDR3 spans 13 amino acids. The V gene's germline CDR1 is KGHPV and CDR2 FQNQEV (reference sequence). CDR3 residues: CASSGDSSYEQYF. CDR3 DNA (partial): TGTGCCAGCAGTGGGGATAGCTCCTATGAACAGTAC.

Comments on this clone: Gene names are the mouse ones. Coverage ceases 1 residue before the CDR3 finishes, and the germline J gene fills in the end. The rearrangement uses TRBV26 and TRBJ2-7; D might be TRBD1 (5 bases). V was pared by 4 bases and J by 4 bases, with 5 bases between. The CDR3 loop spans 11 amino acids. From germline, CDR1 is KGHPV and CDR2 FQNQEV (reference sequence). The CDR3 protein is CASSQGYEQYF. The sequenced part of the CDR3 DNA is TGTGCCAGCAGTCAGGGGTATGAACAGTAC.

Of note for this clone: The gene names given are mouse names. Read sequence stops 1 residue before the CDR3 end, and the germline J gene provides the missing end. The rearrangement links TRBV13-3 to TRBJ1-1, with D maybe TRBD1 (6 bases). The length of the CDR3 is 13 residues. Per germline, CDR1 NNHDY and CDR2 SYVADS. The V end was cut by 1 base, the J end by 3 bases, with 7 bases between. CDR3 DNA (partial): TGTGCCAGCAGTGATAGGGGGGACACAGAAGTCTTC. Translation: CASSDRGDTEVF. The whole CDR3 sequence is CASSDRGDTEVFF.

Concerning this clone: Gene labels here are mouse ones. The read halts 1 residue ahead of the CDR3 end, with the missing end drawn from the germline J gene. The J gene is TRBJ1-6, the V gene TRBV26; D not resolved. TRBJ1-6 is labeled an ORF, and its function is uncertain. Germline-derived CDR1 and CDR2 are KGHPV and FQNQEV (reference sequence). V lost 1 base, J lost 4 bases, and 5 bases lay in between. The CDR3 contains 14 residues. Partial CDR3 DNA: TGTGCCAGCAGTCTGTACCAATATAATTCGCCCCTCTAC. Translation gives CASSLYQYNSPLY. The CDR3 in full is CASSLYQYNSPLYF.

This clone has just a few counts. The gene symbols are mouse symbols. Read coverage stops 1 residue before the CDR3 terminus; the germline J gene supplies the remainder. V usage is TRBV16 and J usage is TRBJ2-2; perhaps D is TRBD1 or TRBD2 (6 bases each). Germline CDR1 SGHSA, CDR2 FRNQAP. There are 15 residues in the CDR3. V gave up 3 bases and J gave up 0 bases, with 8 bases separating them. The CDR3 DNA, read in part, is TGTGCAAGCAGCTTCCGGGGGCCAAACACCGGGCAGCTCTAC. This gives the protein CASSFRGPNTGQLY. The whole CDR3 is CASSFRGPNTGQLYF.

This clone occurred a few times. Gene names refer to mouse genes. The observed sequence ends 1 residue before the CDR3 terminus, with the missing tail filled in from the germline J gene. The J gene is TRBJ2-7, the V gene TRBV12-2; no clear D gene. V was pared by 5 bases and J by 4 bases, with 5 bases between. Germline values: CDR1 SGHLS, CDR2 HYDKME. This CDR3 is 10 amino acids long. The CDR3: CASLGYEQYF. Incomplete CDR3 DNA: TGTGCCAGCTTGGGATATGAACAGTAC.

This clone is classed as medium-sized (0.01 to 0.1%). Gene names are mouse gene names. Read coverage stops 1 residue before the CDR3 terminus; the germline J gene supplies the remainder. The V gene is TRBV12-2, the J gene TRBJ1-4; 9 positions match TRBD1. In germline, CDR1 is SGHLS, CDR2 HYDKME. Trimming removed 1 base from V and 4 bases from J; junction bases left unmatched: 3. The CDR3 totals 15 residues. The CDR3 DNA, read in part, is TGTGCCAGCTCTCTGGGACAGGGTGGCAACGAAAGATTATTT. Protein: CASSLGQGGNERLF. The full CDR3 reads CASSLGQGGNERLFF.

With respect to this clone: Gene names and germline refer to mouse. The read ends 1 residue shy of where the CDR3 ends; the end is completed using the germline J gene. The V and J genes are TRBV14 and TRBJ2-5; TRBD2 agrees at 14 bases. CDR1 SGHDT and CDR2 FRDEAV come from the germline V gene. The CDR3 runs to 16 residues. With V trimmed by 5 bases and J by 2 bases, 4 bases remained unmatched. CDR3 protein: CASSRDWGGLQDTQYF. CDR3 bases read: TGTGCCAGCAGCCGGGACTGGGGGGGCCTCCAAGACACCCAGTAC.

This clone showed up just a few times. The listed genes are named as in mouse. The read terminates 1 residue before the CDR3 end, so the remaining end is supplied by the germline J gene. J is TRBJ2-7 and V is TRBV12-2, with TRBD1 matching 7 bases. This CDR3 is built from 12 residues. Germline V gene sequence: CDR1 SGHLS, CDR2 HYDKME. The V gene end was trimmed by 1 base and the J gene end by 6 bases; junction bases not matched to a gene: 2. The covered CDR3 bases are TGTGCCAGCTCTCTACAGGGGATTGAACAGTAC. It translates to CASSLQGIEQY. The CDR3 as a whole reads CASSLQGIEQYF.